This TCR beta chain stems from a study of control samples from healthy donors and cancer patients. Assay used: immunoSEQ multiplex PCR; TCRdb lists only in-frame clones, some missing. The table lists about 140,000 clones, almost 90% of them singletons. Material: blood. This TCR was sampled from a man in his late teens or twenties in good health.

The CDR3 DNA is TGTGCCAGCAGCGCAGGGACTGCAGATACGCAGTATTTT. It yields the protein CASSAGTADTQYF. The V and J genes are TRBV7-3 and TRBJ2-3; D perhaps matches TRBD2 (6 bases). The CDR3 totals 13 residues. Trimming shortened V by 5 bases and J by 4 bases, and 10 bases separated the two germline ends. The germline CDR1 and CDR2 sequences are SGHTA and FQGTGA.